This T cell receptor (beta chain) was identified in a study of T cells after yellow fever vaccination. Background on the study: Preparation used SMART-Seq v4 Ultra Low Input for the low-cell-number fractions.

Study conclusions and caveats: Clonotypes shared by both compartments, CD4 and CD8, made up a small share.

Comment on this clonotype: As yet, its antigen is unknown.

TCRdb called the 5' RACE reads again in MiXCR, with one record for every CDR3 protein. The sample shows 300,000 to 400,000 distinct CDR3 sequences, about 8.7% of them seen only once. Germline-derived CDR1 and CDR2 are MGHRA and YSYEKL. V gave up 0 bases and J gave up 5 bases, with 16 bases separating them. The CDR3 loop spans 16 amino acids. This TCR came from a young man who received the YFV17D yellow fever vaccine. The specimen was PBMCs, collected on the day of the first yellow fever vaccination. The rearrangement links TRBV4-1 to TRBJ1-2; a weak D match, TRBD1 (6 bases). CDR3 in amino acids: CASSQEWDTAGYGYTF. The CDR3 region has the DNA TGCGCCAGCAGCCAAGAATGGGACACCGCCGGGTATGGCTACACCTTC.